This T cell receptor beta chain is drawn from a study of T cell changes during pregnancy in multiple sclerosis. Assay used: immunoSEQ multiplex PCR; TCRdb lists only in-frame clones, some missing. The data hold more than 80,000 clones, with approximately 92% observed a single time. The CDR3 spans 15 residues. Per the germline V gene, CDR1 is MDHEN and CDR2 is SYDVKM. V shed 3 bases and J shed 2 bases, with 14 bases lying between them. The receptor was isolated from a female donor with multiple sclerosis, enrolled in a pregnancy study. The chain links TRBV28 to TRBJ2-7; tentatively, D is TRBD2 (6 bases). Sequencing was performed on peripheral blood, taken in the first trimester of pregnancy. This CDR3 reads CASSFGGGGTYEQYF. The CDR3 nucleotides are TGTGCCAGCAGTTTTGGGGGAGGCGGTACCTACGAGCAGTACTTC.